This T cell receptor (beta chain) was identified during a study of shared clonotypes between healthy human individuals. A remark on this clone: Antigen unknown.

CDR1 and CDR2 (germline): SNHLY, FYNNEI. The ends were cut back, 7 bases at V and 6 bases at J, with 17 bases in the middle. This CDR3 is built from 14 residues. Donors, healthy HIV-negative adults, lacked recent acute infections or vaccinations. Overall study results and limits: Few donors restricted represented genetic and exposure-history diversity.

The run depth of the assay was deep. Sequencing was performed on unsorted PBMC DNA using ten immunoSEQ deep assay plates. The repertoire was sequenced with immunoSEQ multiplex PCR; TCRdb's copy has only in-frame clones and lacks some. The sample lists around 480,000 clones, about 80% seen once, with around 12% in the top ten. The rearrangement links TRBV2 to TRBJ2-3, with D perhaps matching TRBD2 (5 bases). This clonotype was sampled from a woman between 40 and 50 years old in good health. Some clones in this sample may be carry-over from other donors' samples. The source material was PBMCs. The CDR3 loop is CASTERLPGDTQYF. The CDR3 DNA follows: TGTGCCAGCACTGAGCGGCTCCCCGGGGATACGCAGTATTTT.